This T cell receptor (beta chain) was recorded in a study of CD8 T cells in ankylosing spondylitis. Regarding the study as a whole: Disease-linked clones displayed a CD8+ phenotype and appeared relatively rarely in peripheral blood. The study looked at matched synovial fluid samples from ankylosing spondylitis patients. Disease-linked clones were reported to be significantly enriched there.

Scientists made TCR beta libraries using quantitative 5'-RACE with molecular barcodes. TCRdb used MiXCR to reprocess the 5' RACE reads, holding one entry per CDR3 protein. This sample has some 250,000 distinct CDR3 sequences, with around 7.8% found just once. At least ten counts were recorded for this clonotype. Its matching antigen is unknown. V was shortened by 2 bases and J by 2 bases, with 17 bases between the two germline ends. CDR3 length equals 17 residues. The germline CDR1 and CDR2 sequences are SGHTA and FQGNSA. Sequencing input: blood, either unsorted or a sorted T cell fraction (not recorded which). The V and J genes are TRBV7-2 and TRBJ2-3; D not certain. This clonotype was obtained from a male donor with ankylosing spondylitis or in good health (not recorded which). CDR3 loop: CASSLKKMAAATDTQYF. The CDR3 nucleotides are TGTGCCAGCAGCTTAAAGAAGATGGCGGCGGCCACAGATACGCAGTATTTT.